This T cell receptor beta chain was recovered during a study of T-cell memory formation after mild COVID-19. 5'RACE primed from the constant segment yielded TCR alpha and TCR beta cDNA libraries bearing sample barcodes and UMIs. TCRdb fed the 5' RACE reads into MiXCR, producing one record per CDR3 protein. The repertoire has fewer than 250,000 distinct CDR3 sequences, around 20% of them found once; the top ten carry 2.4%. General study results and limits: Clones which contracted sat mainly in CM and EM if CD4+, and in EMRA if CD8+. Specificity for SARS-CoV-2 was not confirmed among the second-wave clones peaking on day 37.

The CDR3 consists of 15 residues. CDR1 is SGHDT and CDR2 is YYEEEE in the germline V gene. V was trimmed by 4 bases and J by 3 bases, leaving 17 bases between them. This clonotype was counted between two and nine times. Its antigen is not known. The chain has TRBV5-6 and TRBJ2-7; no clear D gene. The specimen sequenced was PBMCs or a T cell subset sorted from them (not recorded which). This clonotype was sampled from an adult woman who had mild COVID-19 (a few samples of this study predate the infection). Cell type and time point are not known. The CDR3 reads CASSGAGLGDYEQYF. DNA of the CDR3: TGTGCCAGCAGCGGAGCTGGCCTTGGGGACTACGAGCAGTACTTC.